Following are 26 T cell receptor beta chains from one sample sequenced in a study of T cell responses to AZD1222 COVID-19 vaccine. TCRdb keeps only in-frame clones here, not all; method: immunoSEQ multiplex PCR. This repertoire shows about 78,000 clones, roughly 90% found once; its top ten account for approximately 5.4%. Sequenced material: peripheral blood, taken on day 0 of MenACWY control vaccination. The source of these receptors is an adult in good health.

The V gene is TRBV6-5, the J gene TRBJ1-4, with TRBD1 as a possible D gene (5 bases). Germline CDR1 is MNHEY and CDR2 is SVGAGI. The CDR3 spans 13 residues. The V and J ends lost 6 bases and 4 bases respectively, with 9 bases between them. The CDR3 DNA sequence: TGTGCCAGCAGGAGACAGATTAATGAAAAACTGTTTTTT. Translated, it gives CASRRQINEKLFF.

The V gene is TRBV6-5, the J gene TRBJ1-3, with D uncertain. The CDR3 extends over 12 amino acids. Per germline, CDR1 MNHEY and CDR2 SVGAGI. The V end lost 6 bases, the J end lost 4 bases, and 7 bases lay between the germline ends. The DNA of the CDR3 is TGTGCCAGCAGGGGTGAGGGAAACACCATATATTTT. As protein: CASRGEGNTIYF.

The rearrangement links TRBV7-6 to TRBJ2-7; D call uncertain. Per germline, CDR1 SGHVS and CDR2 FNYEAQ. This CDR3 contains 16 residues. Trimming removed 3 bases at V and 2 bases at J, with 17 bases between. CDR3 in amino acids: CASSLGLGLLTYEQYF. In DNA form, the CDR3 reads TGTGCCAGCAGCTTGGGGTTAGGCCTCCTTACCTACGAGCAGTACTTC.

The genes are TRBV15 and TRBJ2-1; D tentatively fits TRBD1 or TRBD2 (5 bases each). The CDR3 covers 13 residues. The V gene's germline CDR1 is LNHNV and CDR2 YYDKDF (reference sequence). V was trimmed by 5 bases and J by 10 bases, leaving 15 bases between them. DNA for the CDR3: TGTGCCACCAGCGGGGACCCGATCGGGGAGCAGTTCTTC. This translates into CATSGDPIGEQFF.

The chain carries TRBV4-1 and TRBJ1-5; a weak D match, TRBD1 (5 bases). The germline V and J ends were trimmed by 3 bases and 4 bases, with 7 bases remaining between them. Germline CDR1 reads MGHRA; CDR2 reads YSYEKL. The CDR3 contains 13 residues. In DNA form, the CDR3 reads TGCGCCAGCAGCCAGGGGGGGAATCAGCCCCAGCATTTT. Translating it yields CASSQGGNQPQHF.

V usage is TRBV21-1 and J usage is TRBJ1-3; TRBD1, the table's D call, lacks a check against the DNA. TRBV21-1 is tagged as a pseudogene. CDR3 length: 15 residues. This chain's CDR3 is CASSTDPHSGNTIYF. The CDR3, as DNA: TGTGCCAGCAGCACCGATCCACACTCTGGAAACACCATATATTTT.

J is TRBJ2-3 and V is TRBV6-2 or TRBV6-3; 9 bases are a match to TRBD1. Losses at the gene ends were 0 bases for V and 0 bases for J; bases not matched to a gene: 7. Germline CDR1 reads MNHEY; CDR2 reads SVGEGT. The CDR3 extends over 18 amino acids. The CDR3 loop reads CASSYSIRTGASTDTQYF. The CDR3 DNA reads TGTGCCAGCAGTTACTCGATACGGACAGGGGCCAGCACAGATACGCAGTATTTT.

V and J are TRBV27 and TRBJ1-6; D uncertain. V was clipped by 1 base and J by 4 bases, with 8 bases between them. CDR1 MNHEY and CDR2 SMNVEV come from the germline V gene (reference sequence). This CDR3 has 15 amino acids. DNA for the CDR3: TGTGCCAGCAGTTTATTCGAAAGATATAATTCACCCCTCCACTTT. Its translation is CASSLFERYNSPLHF.

The V call is TRBV19, the J call TRBJ1-1; a weak D match, TRBD1 (5 bases). V lost 6 bases and J lost 0, with 11 bases in between. The CDR3 covers 14 residues. Germline V CDR1 and CDR2: LNHDA, SQIVND (reference sequence). In DNA form, the CDR3 reads TGTGCCAGTAGAGTGACAGACCTGAACACTGAAGCTTTCTTT. Translated, it gives CASRVTDLNTEAFF.

The rearrangement uses TRBV28 and TRBJ1-1, with a possible D match to TRBD1 (6 bases). Germline V lookup: CDR1 MDHEN, CDR2 SYDVKM. The CDR3 length is 14 residues. The V end was cut by 6 bases, the J end by 4 bases, with 15 bases between. The CDR3 is CASSPWGALTEAFF. The CDR3 DNA sequence: TGTGCCAGCAGCCCTTGGGGGGCGCTCACTGAAGCTTTCTTT.

The chain combines TRBV3-1 (or the pseudogene TRBV3-2) with TRBJ1-4; 10 bases align to TRBD1. V trimming: 4 bases; J trimming: 8 bases; junction bases outside the gene matches: 7. Germline CDR1 LGHDT, CDR2 YNNKEL (reference sequence). CDR3 size: 15 residues. This chain's CDR3 is CASSPSPGQGEKLFF. CDR3 nucleotide sequence: TGTGCCAGCAGCCCTTCTCCGGGACAGGGGGAAAAACTGTTTTTT.

The chain is built from TRBV9 and TRBJ1-1; the match to TRBD1 covers 12 bases. J was trimmed by 6 bases and V by 3 bases; bases with no gene match: 3. Germline loops: CDR1 SGDLS, CDR2 YYNGEE. The CDR3 spans 14 residues. CDR3 in amino acids: CASSEGQGAAEAFF. CDR3 coding DNA: TGTGCCAGCAGCGAGGGACAGGGGGCGGCTGAAGCTTTCTTT.

The rearrangement uses TRBV6-5 and TRBJ2-1; possible D gene TRBD1, 6 bases. Germline-derived CDR1 and CDR2 are MNHEY and SVGAGI. With 6 bases removed from V and 2 bases from J, the gap between germline ends came to 14 bases. The CDR3 runs to 15 residues. CDR3 nucleotides: TGTGCCAGCAGGATAACAGGGAATCCCTACAATGAGCAGTTCTTC. It translates to CASRITGNPYNEQFF.

V gene TRBV7-6 combines with J gene TRBJ2-5; a possible D gene is TRBD2 (5 bases). Trimming stripped 2 bases from V and 7 bases from J, with 14 bases between. In germline, CDR1 is SGHVS, CDR2 FNYEAQ. The CDR3 spans 14 residues. CDR3 in amino acids: CASSLSPDEGTQYF. The CDR3 DNA sequence: TGTGCCAGCAGCTTAAGTCCCGACGAGGGGACCCAGTACTTC.

This clone was observed a few times. This chain links TRBV7-9 with TRBJ2-7, with 11 bases matching TRBD1. The germline CDR1 and CDR2 sequences are SEHNR and FQNEAQ (reference sequence). The trim removed 1 base at V and 2 bases at J, leaving 7 bases unmatched. The CDR3 runs to 17 residues. CDR3 DNA: TGTGCCAGCAGCTTAGGAGGACAGGGGGCGCGGGCCTACGAGCAGTACTTC. Its translation is CASSLGGQGARAYEQYF.

This clone was seen once. The chain couples TRBV4-3 to TRBJ2-2, with a possible D match to TRBD1 (6 bases). The CDR3 totals 14 residues. Looked up from germline, CDR1 is LGHNA and CDR2 is YSLEER. The V gene lost 4 bases and the J gene lost 15 bases, with 21 bases spanning the gap. The CDR3 nucleotides are TGCGCCAGCAGCCGTCAAACAGGGTTCTGGTCGATGTTTTTT. Encoded protein: CASSRQTGFWSMFF.

This clone was counted once. This chain links TRBV7-9 with TRBJ2-1; D not resolved. Germline CDR1 reads SEHNR; CDR2 reads FQNEAQ (reference sequence). V lost 1 base to trimming and J lost 4 bases, with 2 bases between them. This CDR3 has 12 residues. The DNA of the CDR3 is TGTGCCAGCAGCTTAGTTTACAATGAGCAGTTCTTC. Amino acid sequence: CASSLVYNEQFF.

The gene calls are TRBV24-1 and TRBJ1-5, with TRBD1 matching 7 bases. The CDR3 is made up of 14 amino acids. Germline loops: CDR1 KGHDR, CDR2 SFDVKD. J lost 10 bases, V lost 3 bases, and 8 bases had no gene match. The CDR3 region is CATSDKGQSQPQHF. Written as DNA, the CDR3 is TGTGCCACCAGTGATAAGGGACAGTCACAACCCCAGCATTTT.

The genes are TRBV5-1 and TRBJ2-5; TRBD2 aligns across 12 bases. The CDR3 loop spans 15 amino acids. From germline, CDR1 is SGHRS and CDR2 YFSETQ. After removal of 2 bases from V and 5 bases from J, the junction contained 4 bases not matched to a gene. In nucleotides, the CDR3 is TGCGCCAGCAGCTTCGGACTAGCGGGGTGGGAGACCCAGTACTTC. This gives the protein CASSFGLAGWETQYF.

This rearrangement joins TRBV19 to TRBJ1-6; TRBD1 aligns across 7 bases. V dropped 5 bases and J dropped 7; count of bases not matched to a gene: 8. CDR3 size: 15 residues. CDR1 is LNHDA and CDR2 is SQIVND in the germline V gene (reference sequence). CDR3 coding DNA: TGTGCCAGTAGTCTCCTGACAGGGTTGAATTCACCCCTCCACTTT. It yields the protein CASSLLTGLNSPLHF.

The chain is built from TRBV30 and TRBJ1-5, with TRBD1 matching over 7 bases. Germline-derived CDR1 and CDR2 are GTSNPN and SVGIG (reference sequence). Trimming at V came to 3 bases and at J to 2 bases, leaving 10 bases not matched to a gene. The length of the CDR3 is 16 residues. Written as DNA, the CDR3 is TGTGCCTGGAGCCCCCGGGGAGGGGGCGGCAATCAGCCCCAGCATTTT. Translated: CAWSPRGGGGNQPQHF.

Only one count was recorded for this clone. The chain carries TRBV7-2 and TRBJ2-7, with a weak D call TRBD1 (6 bases). The germline gives CDR1 SGHTA, CDR2 FQGNSA. V was trimmed by 1 base and J by 3 bases, leaving 13 bases between them. The CDR3 has 15 residues. CDR3 sequence: CASSLEGQLDYEQYF. The CDR3, as DNA: TGTGCCAGCAGCTTAGAAGGACAGTTAGACTACGAGCAGTACTTC.

The chain joins TRBV5-8 to TRBJ1-2, with TRBD1 as a possible D gene (6 bases). V was shortened by 4 bases and J by 8 bases, with 18 bases between the two germline ends. From germline, CDR1 is SGHTS and CDR2 YDEGEE. The CDR3 loop spans 14 amino acids. The CDR3 nucleotides are TGTGCCAGCAGCACGGGGGGACTCGGGGGCGGCTACACCTTC. Its translation: CASSTGGLGGGYTF.

The V call is TRBV3-1 (or the pseudogene TRBV3-2), the J call TRBJ2-3; TRBD2 aligns across 10 bases. V lost 6 bases to trimming and J lost 3 bases; unmatched junction nucleotides: 6. Germline CDR1 LGHDT, CDR2 YNNKEL (reference sequence). This CDR3 spans 15 amino acids. The CDR3 is CASRISGGGTDTQYF. The CDR3, as DNA: TGTGCCAGCAGGATCAGCGGGGGGGGGACAGATACGCAGTATTTT.

This clone appeared once. This chain joins TRBV19 and TRBJ2-7; D not certain. V lost 3 bases and J lost 5, with 11 bases in between. Per germline, CDR1 LNHDA and CDR2 SQIVND (reference sequence). The CDR3 is 13 residues long. The CDR3 region is CASSISEIDEQYF. The DNA of the CDR3 is TGTGCCAGTAGTATTTCAGAAATCGACGAGCAGTACTTC.

The chain combines TRBV6-1 with TRBJ1-2; D is ambiguous. The CDR3 runs to 12 residues. The V end was cut by 2 bases, the J end by 8 bases, with 9 bases between. Per germline, CDR1 MNHNS and CDR2 SASEGT. This CDR3 reads CASSERGSGYTF. The DNA for the CDR3 is TGTGCCAGCAGTGAACGGGGATCCGGCTACACCTTC.